Listed below are T cell receptor beta chains from one sample, sequenced in a study of blood T cell repertoires in COVID-19. TCRdb keeps only in-frame clones here, not all; method: immunoSEQ multiplex PCR. The sample has approximately 180,000 clones, around 85% seen once; the top ten hold more than 5.5%. The specimen was PBMCs or T cells enriched from blood (not recorded which). The receptors shown here come from a man between 40 and 49 years old who had recovered from COVID-19. The CDR3 runs from the conserved cysteine through the conserved F or W. Each record gives: clone size, J gene, D gene, V gene, CDR3 DNA, CDR3 protein. A D gene is named only where the DNA matches it firmly. Clone size appears in some rows only: once, few, many, or a class for an expanded clone.

- | TRBJ2-1 | TRBD1 | TRBV24-1 | TGTGCCACCGAGAGGGGACAGGGGTTTTTGGAGGGTGAGCAGTTCTTC | CATERGQGFLEGEQFF
- | TRBJ1-1 | - | TRBV6-5 | TGTGCCAGCAGTTACCTCCAGGGAGGAGGGAACACTGAAGCTTTCTTT | CASSYLQGGGNTEAFF
- | TRBJ1-4 | - | TRBV11-2 | TGTGCCAGCAGCTTAGGGCGGGGCGGTAATGAAAAACTGTTTTTT | CASSLGRGGNEKLFF
once | TRBJ1-1 | TRBD1 | TRBV28 | TGTGCCAGCAGTTTAGTGGCAGGGGGCACTGAAGCTTTCTTT | CASSLVAGGTEAFF
once | TRBJ1-2 | - | TRBV25-1 | TGTGCCAGCAGTGTAGTAGGGGCCTCAATCTATGGCTACACCTTC | CASSVVGASIYGYTF
- | TRBJ1-1 | - | TRBV6-1 | TGTGCCAGCAGTGAATATGGATCGGGGAACACTGAAGCTTTCTTT | CASSEYGSGNTEAFF
- | TRBJ1-3 | - | TRBV9 | TGTGCCAGCAGCGTAGGGAACAGGCAATCCTCGTTTGGAAACACCATATATTTT | CASSVGNRQSSFGNTIYF
- | TRBJ1-2 | - | TRBV7-2 | TGTGCCAGCAGCTTAGCCAGGGGATCTGGCTACACCTTC | CASSLARGSGYTF
- | TRBJ1-6 | TRBD1 | TRBV7-9 | TGTGCCAGCAGCCCATTGGACAGGGGGGGTGGTTCACCCCTCCACTTT | CASSPLDRGGGSPLHF
- | TRBJ2-7 | - | TRBV10-3 | TGTGCCATCAGTCTAGGGGAACCCTACGAGCAGTACTTC | CAISLGEPYEQYF
- | TRBJ1-1 | TRBD1 | TRBV5-4 | TGTGCCAGCAGAAGGGACAGGATGACTGAAGCTTTCTTT | CASRRDRMTEAFF
- | TRBJ1-5 | TRBD1 | TRBV2 | TGTGCCAGCGCTGGCAGGGGGGTTAGCAATCAGCCCCAGCATTTT | CASAGRGVSNQPQHF
once | TRBJ1-4 | TRBD1 | TRBV10-3 | TGTGCCATCAGTGAGTCCAGGGACAGTAATGAAAAACTGTTTTTT | CAISESRDSNEKLFF
- | TRBJ1-4 | - | TRBV19 | TGTGCCAGTACTCCGCAGGGGCCGGGGGAAAAACTGTTTTTT | CASTPQGPGEKLFF
- | TRBJ1-1 | - | TRBV28 | TGTGCCAGCAGTTTACCCATGAACACTGAAGCTTTCTTT | CASSLPMNTEAFF
- | TRBJ1-1 | - | TRBV11-3 | TGTGCCAGCAGCTTACCCCCCTACACTGAAGCTTTCTTT | CASSLPPYTEAFF
few | TRBJ1-1 | - | TRBV6-6 | TGTGCCAGCACCAATTACCCCAGGGGTGGGTACACTGAAGCTTTCTTT | CASTNYPRGGYTEAFF
- | TRBJ2-7 | - | TRBV13 | TGTGCCAGCACCGCGGGGCGGCCGGGGGAGCAGTACTTC | CASTAGRPGEQYF
- | TRBJ1-5 | - | TRBV19 | TGTGCCAGTAGCTGGGAGCCTACTTCTAGCAATCAGCCCCAGCATTTT | CASSWEPTSSNQPQHF
- | TRBJ1-1 | TRBD1 | TRBV12-5 | TGTGCTAGTGGCCCGGACAGGTATAACACTGAAGCTTTCTTT | CASGPDRYNTEAFF
- | TRBJ2-1 | TRBD1 | TRBV11-3 | TGTGCCAGCAGCGGGACAGGGGCAAATGAGCAGTTCTTC | CASSGTGANEQFF
few | TRBJ1-5 | TRBD1 | TRBV6-5 | TGTGCCAGCAGTTACAGGGGGCGGGGCAATCAGCCCCAGCATTTT | CASSYRGRGNQPQHF
- | TRBJ1-1 | - | TRBV5-4 | TGTGCCAGCAGCTTGCTAACAGTGAACACTGAAGCTTTCTTT | CASSLLTVNTEAFF
- | TRBJ2-3 | TRBD2 | TRBV3-1/TRBV3-2 | TGTGCCAGCAGCCAAGAGGTACTAGCGGGAGGCACAGATACGCAGTATTTT | CASSQEVLAGGTDTQYF
once | TRBJ2-2 | - | TRBV28 | TGTGCCGGTAGCATGGGCGGGGAGCTGTTTTTT | CAGSMGGELFF
- | TRBJ1-6 | - | TRBV3-1/TRBV3-2 | TGTGCCAGCAGCCAAGTGAAGGCAGGGGAAGCACCCCTCCACTTT | CASSQVKAGEAPLHF
- | TRBJ1-1 | - | TRBV19 | TGTGCCAGTAGCCGACAGAGAAACACTGAAGCTTTCTTT | CASSRQRNTEAFF
- | TRBJ1-5 | - | TRBV18 | TGTGCCAGCTCAGGGCAGTACAATCAGCCCCAGCATTTT | CASSGQYNQPQHF
- | TRBJ1-2 | TRBD1 | TRBV6-5 | TGTGCCAGCAGTTCGGACAGGTCTATGTCTGGCTACACCTTC | CASSSDRSMSGYTF
few | TRBJ1-5 | - | TRBV19 | TGTGCCAGTAGTCTCCCCGGTGATCAGCCCCAGCATTTT | CASSLPGDQPQHF
- | TRBJ1-1 | - | TRBV30 | TGTGCCTGGAGTGTACACGAGAACACTGAAGCTTTCTTT | CAWSVHENTEAFF
few | TRBJ2-7 | - | TRBV19 | TGTGCCAGTAGTAGGTCTGGGGGGGGGCCCTCCTACGAGCAGTACTTC | CASSRSGGGPSYEQYF
- | TRBJ1-1 | - | TRBV5-1 | TGCGCCAGCAGCTTGGCCAGGGCTGGGATGACTGAAGCTTTCTTT | CASSLARAGMTEAFF
- | TRBJ2-1 | - | TRBV2 | TGTGCCAGTACCTCGGGACTGCCCTCAAATGAGCAGTTCTTC | CASTSGLPSNEQFF
- | TRBJ2-3 | - | TRBV6-5 | TGTGCCAGCAGTTCCGGGGGGCCCGGGGATACGCAGTATTTT | CASSSGGPGDTQYF
once | TRBJ1-5 | TRBD1 | TRBV30 | TGTGCCTGGACTCTGGGGACAGGGGGGAATCAGCCCCAGCATTTT | CAWTLGTGGNQPQHF
- | TRBJ1-5 | - | TRBV6-1 | TGTGCCAGCAGTGAGAGGAATCAGCCCCAGCATTTT | CASSERNQPQHF
- | TRBJ1-1 | - | TRBV7-8 | TGTGCCAGCAGCGTAAAGCGCAGAAACACTGAAGCTTTCTTT | CASSVKRRNTEAFF